The T cell receptor beta chain under discussion was sequenced for a study of T cells after yellow fever vaccination. The study made its TCR cDNA through 5'RACE template switching. That step introduced a universal primer site along with UMIs. Using its own MiXCR run on the 5' RACE reads, TCRdb lists one record per CDR3 protein. Found here are some 560,000 distinct CDR3 sequences, about 17% of them singletons; the top ten hold around a sixth. The study's findings and limits: Clonotypes shared by both compartments, CD4 and CD8, made up a small share. Most clones from primary vaccination resurfaced after the booster (96% CD4, approximately 88% CD8). Abundant clonotypes from the bulk population could contaminate FACS-sorted repertoires.

Concerning this clonotype itself: What it binds is unknown.

The V gene's germline CDR1 is SGHRS and CDR2 YFSETQ. V was pared by 0 bases and J by 4 bases, with 4 bases of the junction left unmatched. There are 15 residues in the CDR3. This chain joins TRBV5-1 and TRBJ2-5, with 9 bases identical to TRBD1. The TCR sequence derives from a man in his late teens or twenties who received the YFV17D yellow fever vaccine. Sequenced material: PBMCs, taken more than 4 days after the first yellow fever vaccination. The CDR3 DNA follows: TGCGCCAGCAGCTTGGACCACAGGGGGCGAGAGACCCAGTACTTC. Residues: CASSLDHRGRETQYF.